A single sample gave rise to the 23 T cell receptor beta chains below, sequenced in a study of blood T cell repertoires in COVID-19. Profiled with immunoSEQ multiplex PCR; TCRdb holds only in-frame clones, not every one. The profile shows around 140,000 clones, 88% of them singletons. The sample was peripheral blood. The receptors were gathered from a man in his sixties or seventies with acute or convalescent COVID-19.

The V and J genes are TRBV30 and TRBJ1-2; D is possibly TRBD1 (6 bases). Trimming removed 5 bases at V and 4 bases at J, with 11 bases between. This CDR3 comprises 12 residues. Germline V gene lookup returns CDR1 GTSNPN and CDR2 SVGIG (reference sequence). The CDR3 spells CAWQQGTYGYTF. In DNA form, the CDR3 reads TGTGCCTGGCAACAGGGTACCTATGGCTACACCTTC.

V and J are TRBV3-1 (or the pseudogene TRBV3-2) and TRBJ2-5; D is perhaps TRBD2 (5 bases). CDR1 is LGHDT, CDR2 YNNKEL, per germline (reference sequence). V gave up 5 bases and J gave up 4 bases, with 8 bases separating them. The CDR3 sequence is 12 residues long. As DNA, the CDR3 is TGTGCCAGCAGCTACAGCGGAGAGACCCAGTACTTC. It encodes CASSYSGETQYF.

This clone was seen a single time. V is TRBV5-1 and J is TRBJ2-1; D is perhaps TRBD2 (5 bases). Germline CDR1 and CDR2: SGHRS and YFSETQ. The CDR3 loop spans 15 amino acids. V lost 0 bases and J 0 bases, leaving 7 bases between the germline ends. The CDR3 DNA sequence: TGCGCCAGCAGCTTGGCTAGCCCCTCCTACAATGAGCAGTTCTTC. Translating it yields CASSLASPSYNEQFF.

The V gene is TRBV27, the J gene TRBJ1-4; possibly TRBD1 for D (5 bases). V lost 2 bases and J 8 bases, leaving 15 bases between the germline ends. The CDR3 has 15 residues. The germline gives CDR1 MNHEY, CDR2 SMNVEV (reference sequence). The CDR3 coding sequence is TGTGCCAGCAGTTTAGTAGGGCAGGGAGGCGAAAAACTGTTTTTT. Protein product: CASSLVGQGGEKLFF.

The V gene is TRBV12-3 or TRBV12-4, the J gene TRBJ2-7; 9 nucleotides match TRBD1. CDR3 size: 12 residues. V lost 5 bases to trimming and J lost 12 bases; unmatched junction nucleotides: 8. CDR3 sequence: CASSPGTGTRYF. The DNA for the CDR3 is TGTGCCAGCAGTCCCGGGACAGGGACGAGGTACTTC.

The gene calls are TRBV6-5 and TRBJ1-2; D possibly corresponds to TRBD1 (6 bases). Trimming removed 5 bases at V and 5 bases at J, with 18 bases between. The CDR3 sequence is 15 residues long. CDR1 MNHEY and CDR2 SVGAGI come from the germline V gene. The CDR3 bases are TGTGCCAGCAGTCCGGACAGTCTGTTTGGGTATGGCTACACCTTC. Amino acid sequence: CASSPDSLFGYGYTF.

The chain carries TRBV5-1 and TRBJ1-2; D perhaps matches TRBD1 (6 bases). From germline, CDR1 is SGHRS and CDR2 YFSETQ. Trimming took off 4 bases at V and 8 bases at J, with 18 bases between the two ends. This CDR3 has 14 amino acids. The CDR3 sequence is CASSPGGQDRGYTF. DNA of the CDR3: TGCGCCAGCAGCCCCGGGGGGCAGGATCGAGGCTACACCTTC.

The chain carries TRBV10-3 and TRBJ2-7, with D possibly being TRBD1 (6 bases). Trimming pared 4 bases from V and 2 bases from J, leaving 15 bases between. Germline assignment: CDR1 ENHRY and CDR2 SYGVKD. This CDR3 is built from 15 residues. The CDR3 protein is CAISAGPGAPYEQYF. The CDR3 DNA sequence: TGTGCCATCAGTGCGGGTCCAGGGGCCCCCTACGAGCAGTACTTC.

The chain recombines TRBV19 with TRBJ1-1, with 8 bases identical to TRBD1. Germline V gene data show CDR1 as LNHDA and CDR2 as SQIVND (reference sequence). CDR3 length: 15 amino acids. The V gene end was trimmed by 9 bases and the J gene end by 0 bases; junction bases not matched to a gene: 9. CDR3 nucleotides: TGTGCCAGCGTTACAGGGGGGAGTGTGAACACTGAAGCTTTCTTT. This encodes CASVTGGSVNTEAFF.

The chain couples TRBV6-5 to TRBJ2-3; possibly TRBD2 for D (5 bases). The CDR3 is made up of 15 amino acids. V was clipped by 6 bases and J by 1 base, with 14 bases between them. The germline gives CDR1 MNHEY, CDR2 SVGAGI. CDR3 DNA: TGTGCCAGCAGGGACTCCGGGCCCCGCACAGATACGCAGTATTTT. It is translated as CASRDSGPRTDTQYF.

DNA for the CDR3: TGTGCCAGCAGCTTAGAGTGGCGGGGGGGCCTCGATACGCAGTATTTT. Protein: CASSLEWRGGLDTQYF. The V call is TRBV11-2, the J call TRBJ2-3; 9 bases are a match to TRBD2. J lost 6 bases, V lost 0 bases, and 7 bases had no gene match. CDR1 and CDR2 from the germline V gene are SGHAT and FQNNGV. The CDR3 runs to 16 residues.

This clone has a handful of counts. This chain uses TRBV27 with TRBJ2-1; 8 nucleotides align to TRBD1. Germline V gene lookup returns CDR1 MNHEY and CDR2 SMNVEV (reference sequence). V was pared by 7 bases and J by 9 bases, with 8 bases of the junction left unmatched. This CDR3 is built from 13 residues. The CDR3 is CASTSGTGSEQFF. Written as DNA, the CDR3 is TGTGCCAGCACTTCCGGGACAGGTTCTGAGCAGTTCTTC.

V and J are TRBV19 and TRBJ1-4, with D uncertain. CDR1 LNHDA and CDR2 SQIVND come from the germline V gene (reference sequence). Trimming shortened V by 10 bases and J by 0 bases, and 21 bases separated the two germline ends. The CDR3 has 17 amino acids. This chain's CDR3 is CAILSRAVNSTNEKLFF. The CDR3 bases are TGTGCCATCCTAAGTCGTGCGGTTAACTCAACTAATGAAAAACTGTTTTTT. The full variable domain, its missing parts supplied by reference TRBV19 and TRBJ1-4, is DGGITQSPKYLFRKEGQNVTLSCEQNLNHDAMYWYRQDPGQGLRLIYYSQIVNDFQKGDIAEGYSVSREKKESFPLTVTSAQKNPTAFYLCAILSRAVNSTNEKLFFGSGTQLSVL.

The chain has TRBV19 and TRBJ1-5; D is unresolved. V dropped 6 bases and J dropped 6 bases, with 21 bases sitting between them. The CDR3 has 16 residues. The V gene's germline CDR1 is LNHDA and CDR2 SQIVND (reference sequence). The CDR3, as DNA: TGTGCCAGTAGAGACGGGAAGGCAGGAACACTTCAGCCCCAGCATTTT. It encodes CASRDGKAGTLQPQHF.

The V and J genes are TRBV6-6 and TRBJ1-2; the match to TRBD1 covers 9 bases. CDR1 and CDR2 (germline): MNHNY, SVGAGI (reference sequence). V lost 0 bases, J lost 7 bases, and 6 bases stayed unmatched. This CDR3 has 15 residues. CDR3 in amino acids: CASSYSRDRATGYTF. CDR3 bases: TGTGCCAGCAGTTACTCCCGGGACAGGGCGACTGGCTACACCTTC.

The V call is TRBV2, the J call TRBJ1-5; TRBD1 aligns across 7 bases. CDR3 length equals 16 residues. Germline values: CDR1 SNHLY, CDR2 FYNNEI. Trimming removed 8 bases from V and 0 bases from J; junction bases left unmatched: 10. The CDR3 DNA sequence: TGTGCCAGCGGCACATGGACAGGTGATAGCAATCAGCCCCAGCATTTT. Translated: CASGTWTGDSNQPQHF.

The chain links TRBV3-1 (or the pseudogene TRBV3-2) to TRBJ1-1; D gene uncertain. Germline CDR1 LGHDT, CDR2 YNNKEL (reference sequence). This CDR3 region has 14 residues. V was shortened by 1 base and J by 3 bases, with 9 bases between the two germline ends. CDR3 region: CASSQGYEDTEAFF. DNA for the CDR3: TGTGCCAGCAGCCAAGGGTACGAGGACACTGAAGCTTTCTTT.

The table lists this clone with a count of one. The chain employs TRBV6-5 and TRBJ1-2; the match to TRBD1 covers 8 bases. The trim removed 6 bases at V and 2 bases at J, leaving 5 bases unmatched. Germline CDR1 reads MNHEY; CDR2 reads SVGAGI. The CDR3 contains 14 residues. The CDR3 region has the DNA TGTGCCAGCAGGCCTCAGGGGGCAAACTATGGCTACACCTTC. Translating it yields CASRPQGANYGYTF.

With regard to this clone: The junction departs from the called germline gene at one end, perhaps through a read error. V gene TRBV6-5 combines with J gene TRBJ2-7, with a weak D call TRBD1 (5 bases). CDR3 length equals 14 residues. Per the germline V gene, CDR1 is MNHEY and CDR2 is SVGAGI. CDR3 protein: CASIYAGAAYEQYF. CDR3 in DNA: TGTGCCAGCATTTACGCTGGGGCTGCCTACGAGCAGTACTTC.

The J gene is TRBJ1-1, the V gene TRBV18, with 7 bases that match TRBD1. V shed 2 bases, J shed 0 bases, and the junction held 6 bases outside the gene matches. The CDR3 is 16 amino acids. CDR1 and CDR2 from the germline V gene are KGHSH and LQKENI. The CDR3 spells CASSPNRGQMNTEAFF. As DNA, the CDR3 is TGTGCCAGCTCACCAAATCGGGGACAGATGAACACTGAAGCTTTCTTT.

To note about this clone: The sample contains more than one DNA sequence encoding this CDR3. The J gene is TRBJ1-2, the V gene TRBV5-1; TRBD1 matches 7 bases. There are 13 residues in the CDR3. Germline loops: CDR1 SGHRS, CDR2 YFSETQ. V lost 2 bases and J lost 6; bases outside the gene matches: 4. The CDR3 is CASSLRQGDGYTF. The DNA for the CDR3 is TGCGCCAGCAGCTTACGACAGGGTGATGGCTACACCTTC.

This chain uses TRBV19 with TRBJ1-6; a weak D match, TRBD1 (5 bases). The CDR3 is 13 amino acids. Germline V gene lookup returns CDR1 LNHDA and CDR2 SQIVND (reference sequence). Trimming pared 4 bases from V and 11 bases from J, leaving 12 bases between. In nucleotides, the CDR3 is TGTGCCAGTAGTAAGGGGAACGGGCCACCCCTCCACTTT. It yields the protein CASSKGNGPPLHF. The variable domain in full, completed from reference TRBV19 and TRBJ1-6, reads DGGITQSPKYLFRKEGQNVTLSCEQNLNHDAMYWYRQDPGQGLRLIYYSQIVNDFQKGDIAEGYSVSREKKESFPLTVTSAQKNPTAFYLCASSKGNGPPLHFGNGTRLTVT.

This chain connects TRBV29-1 to TRBJ1-3; 7 bases are a match to TRBD1. The CDR3 sequence is 15 residues long. The germline V gene encodes CDR1 SQVTM and CDR2 ANQGSEA. V shed 5 bases, J shed 0 bases, and the junction held 7 bases outside the gene matches. The CDR3 loop is CSVLGTESSGNTIYF. CDR3 bases: TGCAGCGTTTTAGGGACAGAGAGCTCTGGAAACACCATATATTTT.